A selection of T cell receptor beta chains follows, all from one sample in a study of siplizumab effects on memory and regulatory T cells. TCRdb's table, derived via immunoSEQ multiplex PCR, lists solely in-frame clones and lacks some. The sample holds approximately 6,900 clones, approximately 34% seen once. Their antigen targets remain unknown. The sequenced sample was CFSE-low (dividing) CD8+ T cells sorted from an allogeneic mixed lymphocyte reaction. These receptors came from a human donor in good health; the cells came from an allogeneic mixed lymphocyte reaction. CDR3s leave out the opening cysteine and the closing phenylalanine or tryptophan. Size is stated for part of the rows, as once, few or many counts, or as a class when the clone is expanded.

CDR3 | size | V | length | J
ASSKGREQY | once | TRBV21-1 | 9 | TRBJ2-7
ASSQGPTDNQPQH | - | TRBV4-1 | 13 | TRBJ1-5
ASSISRTYEQY | - | TRBV27 | 11 | TRBJ2-7
ASSSIRLYEQY | medium-sized | TRBV11-2 | 11 | TRBJ2-7
ASSRTGRSYGYT | medium-sized | TRBV7-3 | 12 | TRBJ1-2
SAVGKSEKAF | - | TRBV29-1 | 10 | TRBJ1-1
ASSSRDSNYGYT | - | TRBV13 | 12 | TRBJ1-2
SVGIRDRAANEQF | few | TRBV29-1 | 13 | TRBJ2-1
ASSESAGGPLNEQF | - | TRBV2 | 14 | TRBJ2-1
ASSSGTSLVETQY | - | TRBV11-2 | 13 | TRBJ2-5
ASSSTGLNEKLF | - | TRBV27 | 12 | TRBJ1-4
ASSGGGPPQETQY | - | TRBV19 | 13 | TRBJ2-5
AITDGLAWNEQF | - | TRBV10-3 | 12 | TRBJ2-1
ASRTIGTTYGYT | - | TRBV27 | 12 | TRBJ1-2
ASSQAVLYEQY | few | TRBV4-3 | 11 | TRBJ2-7
ASSSGKNYGYT | - | TRBV27 | 11 | TRBJ1-2
ASIGERGSQAHEQF | medium-sized | TRBV2 | 14 | TRBJ2-1
ASSLDATGYGYT | medium-sized | TRBV11-3 | 12 | TRBJ1-2
ASSFVSRGYNEQF | few | TRBV7-9 | 13 | TRBJ2-1
ASSVGGMGRTDTQY | - | TRBV13 | 14 | TRBJ2-3
ASSDPRQGTDTQY | - | TRBV2 | 13 | TRBJ2-3
ASSLRVSYEQY | - | TRBV5-1 | 11 | TRBJ2-7
ASSRTGTIYNEQF | medium-sized | TRBV27 | 13 | TRBJ2-1
ASSILPGELF | - | TRBV19 | 10 | TRBJ2-2
ASSLTLREQF | few | TRBV11-2 | 10 | TRBJ2-1
ASSPQTGTPYEQY | few | TRBV19 | 13 | TRBJ2-7
ASRDRLYGYT | few | TRBV11-2 | 10 | TRBJ1-2
ASSLGPGYNEQF | medium-sized | TRBV7-7 | 12 | TRBJ2-1
ASSGAEETQY | - | TRBV2 | 10 | TRBJ2-5
ASTQPGYWGAF | - | TRBV7-2 | 11 | TRBJ1-1
ASSLGGSSYEQY | - | TRBV5-5 | 12 | TRBJ2-7
ASSSLSSYEQY | - | TRBV27 | 11 | TRBJ2-7
ASSEHGPSLGGEKLF | - | TRBV2 | 15 | TRBJ1-4
ASSLAGTWTYEQY | - | TRBV7-1 | 13 | TRBJ2-7
ASSLEVGQPQH | few | TRBV4-2 | 11 | TRBJ1-5
ASSFGTVPYEQY | medium-sized | TRBV27 | 12 | TRBJ2-7
ASRLGTGNEQF | large | TRBV6-5 | 11 | TRBJ2-1
ASSSTADSYNEQF | - | TRBV5-5 | 13 | TRBJ2-1
ASSFYRDYGYT | medium-sized | TRBV27 | 11 | TRBJ1-2
ASSQAPTGFGYT | medium-sized | TRBV7-9 | 12 | TRBJ1-2
ASSLASDTQY | few | TRBV11-3 | 10 | TRBJ2-3
ASSESYEQY | - | TRBV10-2 | 9 | TRBJ2-7
ASSHIGDQPQH | few | TRBV4-1 | 11 | TRBJ1-5
ASSLTLGRLYEQY | medium-sized | TRBV27 | 13 | TRBJ2-7
ASSFNTVGYT | medium-sized | TRBV28 | 10 | TRBJ1-2
SVGQGNSYEQY | few | TRBV29-1 | 11 | TRBJ2-7
ASSPTVFSYEQY | - | TRBV5-7 | 12 | TRBJ2-7
ASMGPPEYDTQY | - | TRBV19 | 12 | TRBJ2-3
ASSQIPPTSGTDQETQY | - | TRBV4-1 | 17 | TRBJ2-5
AITGVPGELF | medium-sized | TRBV10-3 | 10 | TRBJ2-2
AWTRDNYEQY | medium-sized | TRBV30 | 10 | TRBJ2-7
ASSPRGGWLNYEQY | - | TRBV11-2 | 14 | TRBJ2-7
ASSLLAGNHLSEQF | medium-sized | TRBV27 | 14 | TRBJ2-1
ASSALGQGKAKNIQY | once | TRBV25-1 | 15 | TRBJ2-4